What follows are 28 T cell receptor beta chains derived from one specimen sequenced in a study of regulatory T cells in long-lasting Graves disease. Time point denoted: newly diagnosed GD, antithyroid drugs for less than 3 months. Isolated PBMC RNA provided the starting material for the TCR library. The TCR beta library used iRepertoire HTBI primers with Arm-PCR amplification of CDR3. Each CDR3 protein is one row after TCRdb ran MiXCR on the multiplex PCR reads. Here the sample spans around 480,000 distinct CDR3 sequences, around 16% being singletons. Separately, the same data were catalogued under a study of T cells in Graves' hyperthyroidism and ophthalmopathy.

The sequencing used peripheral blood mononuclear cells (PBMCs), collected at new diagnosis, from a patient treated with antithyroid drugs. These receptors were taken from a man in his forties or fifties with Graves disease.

CDR3 DNA: TGTGCCATCGGGACAGACAATGAGCAGTTCTTC. Translated: CAIGTDNEQFF. The J gene is TRBJ2-1, the V gene TRBV10-3, with 7 bases lining up with TRBD1. There are 11 residues in the CDR3. In germline, CDR1 is ENHRY, CDR2 SYGVKD. Trimming removed 8 bases from V and 5 bases from J; junction bases left unmatched: 0.

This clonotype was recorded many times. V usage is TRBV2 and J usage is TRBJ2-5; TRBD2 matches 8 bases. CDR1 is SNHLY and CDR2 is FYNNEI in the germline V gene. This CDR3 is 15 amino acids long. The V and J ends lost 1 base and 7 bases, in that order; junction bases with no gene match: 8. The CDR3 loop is CASSEGGGWGVTQYF. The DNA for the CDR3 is TGTGCCAGCAGTGAAGGCGGGGGGTGGGGTGTGACCCAGTACTTC.

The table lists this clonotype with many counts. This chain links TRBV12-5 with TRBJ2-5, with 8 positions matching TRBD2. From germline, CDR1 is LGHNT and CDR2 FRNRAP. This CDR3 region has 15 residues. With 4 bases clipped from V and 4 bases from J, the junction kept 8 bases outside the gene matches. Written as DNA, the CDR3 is TGTGCTAGTGGTTCACCCCCGGGGGGGGTAGAGACCCAGTACTTC. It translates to CASGSPPGGVETQYF.

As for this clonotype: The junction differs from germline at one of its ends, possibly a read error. The CDR3 region is CASSPPVSGRAYLF. For the CDR3, the DNA is TGTGCCAGCAGCCCTCCCGTCAGCGGGAGGGCCTACCTCTTC. This chain connects TRBV28 to TRBJ2-1; 10 positions match TRBD2. Germline CDR1 MDHEN, CDR2 SYDVKM. The CDR3 runs 14 residues.

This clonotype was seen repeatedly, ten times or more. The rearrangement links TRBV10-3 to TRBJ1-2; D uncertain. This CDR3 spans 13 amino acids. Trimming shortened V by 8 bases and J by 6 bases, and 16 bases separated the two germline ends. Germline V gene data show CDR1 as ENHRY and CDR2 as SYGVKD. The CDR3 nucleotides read TGTGCCATCCCTACGACCAGTCCCGATGGCTACACCTTC. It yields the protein CAIPTTSPDGYTF.

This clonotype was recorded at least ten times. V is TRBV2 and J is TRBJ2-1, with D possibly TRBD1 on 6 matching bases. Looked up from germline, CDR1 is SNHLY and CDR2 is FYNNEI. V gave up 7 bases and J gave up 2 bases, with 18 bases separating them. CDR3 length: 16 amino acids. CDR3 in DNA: TGTGCCAGCACTGACGTCTCGAAGGGGGCCTACAATGAGCAGTTCTTC. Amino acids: CASTDVSKGAYNEQFF.

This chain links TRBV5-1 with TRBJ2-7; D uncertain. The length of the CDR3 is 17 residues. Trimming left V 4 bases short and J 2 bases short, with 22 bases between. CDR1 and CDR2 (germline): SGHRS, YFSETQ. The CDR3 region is CASSRSGVGVQTYEQYF. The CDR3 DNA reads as TGCGCCAGCAGCCGGAGTGGGGTTGGGGTCCAGACCTACGAGCAGTACTTC. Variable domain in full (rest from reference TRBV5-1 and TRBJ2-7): KAGVTQTPRYLIKTRGQQVTLSCSPISGHRSVSWYQQTPGQGLQFLFEYFSETQRNKGNFPGRFSGRQFSNSRSEMNVSTLELGDSALYLCASSRSGVGVQTYEQYFGPGTRLTVT.

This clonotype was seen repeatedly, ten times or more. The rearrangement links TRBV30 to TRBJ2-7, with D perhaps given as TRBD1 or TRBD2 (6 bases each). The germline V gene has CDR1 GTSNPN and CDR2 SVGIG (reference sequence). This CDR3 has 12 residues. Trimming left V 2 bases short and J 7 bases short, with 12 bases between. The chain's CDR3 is CAWSSGAWEQYF. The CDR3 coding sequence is TGTGCCTGGAGTTCGGGGGCCTGGGAGCAGTACTTC.

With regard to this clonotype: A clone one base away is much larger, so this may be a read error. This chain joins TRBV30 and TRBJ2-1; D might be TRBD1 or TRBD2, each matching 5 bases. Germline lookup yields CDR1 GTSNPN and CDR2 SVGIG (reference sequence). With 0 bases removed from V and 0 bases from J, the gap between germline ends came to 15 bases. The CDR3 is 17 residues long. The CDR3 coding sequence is TGTGCCTGGAGTGTAACAGGCGGGTATAACTCCTACAATGAGCAGTTCTTC. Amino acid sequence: CAWSVTGGYNSYNEQFF.

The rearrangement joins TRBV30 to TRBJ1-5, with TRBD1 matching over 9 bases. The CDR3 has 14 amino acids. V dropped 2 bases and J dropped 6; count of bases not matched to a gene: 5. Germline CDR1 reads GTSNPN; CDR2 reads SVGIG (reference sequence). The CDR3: CAWSLGQGIQPQHF. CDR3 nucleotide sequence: TGTGCCTGGAGTCTCGGACAGGGGATTCAGCCCCAGCATTTT.

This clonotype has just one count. The DNA for the CDR3 is TGTGCCAGCAGCAATGGGACTGCCGGGTCACCCCTCCACTTT. Protein sequence: CASSNGTAGSPLHF. V is TRBV5-4 and J is TRBJ1-6; D possibly corresponds to TRBD1 (5 bases). Germline CDR1 SGHNT, CDR2 YYREEE (reference sequence). This CDR3 is built from 14 residues. Trimming left V 4 bases short and J 10 bases short, with 15 bases between.

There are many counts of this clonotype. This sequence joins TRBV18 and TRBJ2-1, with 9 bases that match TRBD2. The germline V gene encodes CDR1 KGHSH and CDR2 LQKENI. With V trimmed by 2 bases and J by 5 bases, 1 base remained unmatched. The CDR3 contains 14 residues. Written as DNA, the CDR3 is TGTGCCAGCTCACCAGCTAGCGGGGACAATGAGCAGTTCTTC. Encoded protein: CASSPASGDNEQFF.

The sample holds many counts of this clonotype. CDR3 coding DNA: TGCAGTGCTATCCCGGGACAGATAGCCAAAAACATTCAGTACTTC. Its translation: CSAIPGQIAKNIQYF. The chain uses TRBV20-1 and TRBJ2-4, with 7 bases matching TRBD1. Germline V gene data show CDR1 as DFQATT and CDR2 as SNEGSKA (reference sequence). The V and J ends lost 4 bases and 0 bases, in that order; junction bases with no gene match: 6. This CDR3 contains 15 residues.

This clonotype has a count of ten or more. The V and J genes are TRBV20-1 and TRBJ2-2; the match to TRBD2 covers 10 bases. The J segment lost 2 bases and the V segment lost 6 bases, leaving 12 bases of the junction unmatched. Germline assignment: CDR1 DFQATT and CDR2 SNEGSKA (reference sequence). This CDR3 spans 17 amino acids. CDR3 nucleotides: TGCAGTGCCCACGAAATAGGACTAGCGGACAACACCGGGGAGCTGTTTTTT. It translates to CSAHEIGLADNTGELFF.

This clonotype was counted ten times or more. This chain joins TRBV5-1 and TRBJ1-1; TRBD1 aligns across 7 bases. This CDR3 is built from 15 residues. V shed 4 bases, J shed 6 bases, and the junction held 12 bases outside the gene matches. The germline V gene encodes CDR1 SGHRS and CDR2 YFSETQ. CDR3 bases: TGCGCCAGCAGCCCCGACAGGGCGGGATCGGCTGAAGCTTTCTTT. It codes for CASSPDRAGSAEAFF.

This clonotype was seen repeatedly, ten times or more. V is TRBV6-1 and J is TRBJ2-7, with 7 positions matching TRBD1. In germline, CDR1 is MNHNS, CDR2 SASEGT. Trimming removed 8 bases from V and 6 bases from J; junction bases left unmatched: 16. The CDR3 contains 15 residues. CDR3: CASLRVGGLPLEQYF. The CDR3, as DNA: TGTGCCAGCCTACGGGTAGGGGGCCTACCCCTCGAGCAGTACTTC.

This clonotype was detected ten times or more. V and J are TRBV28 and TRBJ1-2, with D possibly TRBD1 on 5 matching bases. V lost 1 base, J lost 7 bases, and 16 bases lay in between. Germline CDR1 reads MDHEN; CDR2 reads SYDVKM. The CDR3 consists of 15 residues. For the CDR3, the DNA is TGTGCCAGCAGTTTATTTAGTACGTCAAGGGGTGGCTACACCTTC. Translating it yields CASSLFSTSRGGYTF.

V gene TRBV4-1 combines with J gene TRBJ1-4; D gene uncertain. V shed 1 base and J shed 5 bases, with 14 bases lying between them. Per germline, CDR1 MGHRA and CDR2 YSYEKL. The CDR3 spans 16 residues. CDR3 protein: CASSQVARVRNEKLFF. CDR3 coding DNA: TGCGCCAGCAGCCAAGTCGCTAGGGTACGGAATGAAAAACTGTTTTTT.

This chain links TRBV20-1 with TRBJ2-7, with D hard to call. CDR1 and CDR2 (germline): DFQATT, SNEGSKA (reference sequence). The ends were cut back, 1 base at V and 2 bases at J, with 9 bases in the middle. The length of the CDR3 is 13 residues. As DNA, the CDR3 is TGCAGTGCTAGAGCCGTTTTTCCCTACGAGCAGTACTTC. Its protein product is CSARAVFPYEQYF.

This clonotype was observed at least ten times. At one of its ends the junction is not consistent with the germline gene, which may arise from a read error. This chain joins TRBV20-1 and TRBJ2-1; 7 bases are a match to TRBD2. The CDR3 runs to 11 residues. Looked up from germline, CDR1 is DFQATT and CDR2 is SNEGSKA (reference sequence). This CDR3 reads CSAPSSGLTYF. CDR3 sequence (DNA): TGCAGTGCTCCCTCTAGCGGCCTAACGTACTTC.

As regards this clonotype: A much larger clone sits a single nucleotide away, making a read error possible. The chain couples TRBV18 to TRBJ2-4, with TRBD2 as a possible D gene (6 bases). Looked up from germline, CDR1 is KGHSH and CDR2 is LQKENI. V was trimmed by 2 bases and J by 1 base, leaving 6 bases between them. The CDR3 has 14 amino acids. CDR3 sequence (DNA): TGTGCCAGCTCACCAGGGAGGGCCAAAAACATTCAGTACTTC. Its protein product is CASSPGRAKNIQYF. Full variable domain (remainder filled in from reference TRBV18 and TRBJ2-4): NAGVMQNPRHLVRRRGQEARLRCSPMKGHSHVYWYRQLPEEGLKFMVYLQKENIIDESGMPKERFSAEFPKEGPSILRIQQVVRGDSAAYFCASSPGRAKNIQYFGAGTRLSVL.

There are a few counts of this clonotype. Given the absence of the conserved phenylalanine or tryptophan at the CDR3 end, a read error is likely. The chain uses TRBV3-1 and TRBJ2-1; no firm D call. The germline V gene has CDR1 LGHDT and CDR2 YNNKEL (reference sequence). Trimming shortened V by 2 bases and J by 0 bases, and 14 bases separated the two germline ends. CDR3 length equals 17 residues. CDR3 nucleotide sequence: TGTGCCAGCAGCCAACATCCAGCGAAGAGCTCCTACAATGAGCAGTTCTCC. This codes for CASSQHPAKSSYNEQFS.

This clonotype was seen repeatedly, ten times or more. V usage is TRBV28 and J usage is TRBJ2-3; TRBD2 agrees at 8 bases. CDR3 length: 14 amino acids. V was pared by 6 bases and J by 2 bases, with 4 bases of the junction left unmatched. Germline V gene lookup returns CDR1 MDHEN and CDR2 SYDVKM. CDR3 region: CASRLAGSTDTQYF. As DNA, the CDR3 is TGTGCCAGCAGGTTAGCGGGATCCACAGATACGCAGTATTTT.

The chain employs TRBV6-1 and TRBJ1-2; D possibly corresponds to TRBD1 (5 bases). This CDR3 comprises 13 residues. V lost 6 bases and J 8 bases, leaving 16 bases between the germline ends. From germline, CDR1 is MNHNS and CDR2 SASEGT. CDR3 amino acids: CASRRGRGTGYTF. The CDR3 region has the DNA TGTGCCAGCAGAAGGGGCCGCGGGACCGGCTACACCTTC.

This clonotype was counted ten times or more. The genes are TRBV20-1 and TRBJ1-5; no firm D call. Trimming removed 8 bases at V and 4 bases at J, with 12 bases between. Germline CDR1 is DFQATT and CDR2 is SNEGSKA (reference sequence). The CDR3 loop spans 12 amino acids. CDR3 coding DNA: TGCAGTCTTTTATCGGCTAATCAGCCCCAGCATTTT. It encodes CSLLSANQPQHF.

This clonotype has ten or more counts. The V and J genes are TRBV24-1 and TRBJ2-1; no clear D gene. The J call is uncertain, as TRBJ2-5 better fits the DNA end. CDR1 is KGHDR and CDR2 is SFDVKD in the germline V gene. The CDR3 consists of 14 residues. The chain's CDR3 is CATSDFRRQETQYF. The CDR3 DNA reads TGTGCCACCAGTGATTTCAGGCGCCAAGAGACCCAGTACTTC.

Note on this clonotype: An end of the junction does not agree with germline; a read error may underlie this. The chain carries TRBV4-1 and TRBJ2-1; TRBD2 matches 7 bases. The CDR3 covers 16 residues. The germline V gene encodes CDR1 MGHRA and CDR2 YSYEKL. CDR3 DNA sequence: TGTGCCAGCAGCCAAGCTCGAGCGGGACCCTACAATGAGCAGTTCTTC. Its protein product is CASSQARAGPYNEQFF.

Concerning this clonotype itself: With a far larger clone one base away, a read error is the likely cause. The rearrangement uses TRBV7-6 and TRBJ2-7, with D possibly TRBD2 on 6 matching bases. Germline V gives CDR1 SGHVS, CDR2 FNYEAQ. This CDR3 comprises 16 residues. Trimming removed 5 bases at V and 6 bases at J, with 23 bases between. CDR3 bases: TGTGCCAGCAGCCAGATCCAGGCCGGCCCAGCGGGCGAGCAGTACTTC. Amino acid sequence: CASSQIQAGPAGEQYF.